This T cell receptor beta chain was found in a study of blood T cell repertoires in COVID-19. On the study more broadly: Sample material is recorded as cDNA or gDNA derived from T cells, B-cell-depleted T cells, or PBMCs.

V lost 1 base and J lost 8; bases outside the gene matches: 5. The CDR3 sequence is 14 residues long. Germline CDR1 reads SGHDN; CDR2 reads FVKESK. Measured with immunoSEQ multiplex PCR; TCRdb has only the in-frame clones, and not every one. Of 62,000 or so clones listed, 80% to 90% are singletons. This sequence joins TRBV14 and TRBJ1-2; TRBD1 aligns across 9 bases. This sequence originates from a woman aged 40 to 50 with acute COVID-19. The sample taken for sequencing was PBMCs or T cells enriched from blood (not recorded which). The CDR3 spells CASSQAQGAFGYTF. CDR3 DNA: TGTGCCAGCAGCCAAGCACAGGGGGCTTTCGGCTACACCTTC.